This T cell receptor beta chain was documented in a study of T-cell reconstitution after alpha-beta-depleted transplantation in children. This CDR3 comprises 10 residues. V dropped 5 bases and J dropped 4 bases, with 3 bases sitting between them. Germline-derived CDR1 and CDR2 are SEHNR and FQNEAQ (reference sequence). The library targeted TCRbeta and was prepared with unique molecular identifiers. Each CDR3 protein is one row after TCRdb ran MiXCR on the PCR reads. The sample holds 280,000 or so distinct CDR3 sequences; more than 9% are singletons and the top ten take about a quarter. This clonotype was recorded many times.

The genes are TRBV7-9 and TRBJ2-7; D ambiguous. This TCR was recovered from a male patient between 2 and 9 years old who had a stem cell transplant for chronic granulomatous disease, so the T cells may come from the graft donor. Sequencing was performed on peripheral blood, taken 180 days after TCRalphabeta/CD19-depleted stem cell transplant. This CDR3 reads CASSPYEQYF. CDR3 bases: TGTGCCAGCAGCCCTTACGAGCAGTACTTC.